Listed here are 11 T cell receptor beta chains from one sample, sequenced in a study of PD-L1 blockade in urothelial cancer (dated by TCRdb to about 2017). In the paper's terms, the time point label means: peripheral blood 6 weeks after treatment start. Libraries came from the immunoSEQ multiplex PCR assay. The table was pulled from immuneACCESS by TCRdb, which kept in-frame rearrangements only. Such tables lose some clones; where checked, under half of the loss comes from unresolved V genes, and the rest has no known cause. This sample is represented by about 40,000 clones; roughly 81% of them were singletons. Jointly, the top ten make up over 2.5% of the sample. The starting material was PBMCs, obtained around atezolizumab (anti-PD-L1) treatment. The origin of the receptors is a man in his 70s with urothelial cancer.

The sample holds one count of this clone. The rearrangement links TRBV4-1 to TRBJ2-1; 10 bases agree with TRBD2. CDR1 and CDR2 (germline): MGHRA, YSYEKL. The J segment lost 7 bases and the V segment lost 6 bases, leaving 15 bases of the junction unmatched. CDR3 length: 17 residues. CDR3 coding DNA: TGCGCCAGCAGTCCCGGCCCGCTAGCGGGAGAAGGGAATGAGCAGTTCTTC. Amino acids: CASSPGPLAGEGNEQFF.

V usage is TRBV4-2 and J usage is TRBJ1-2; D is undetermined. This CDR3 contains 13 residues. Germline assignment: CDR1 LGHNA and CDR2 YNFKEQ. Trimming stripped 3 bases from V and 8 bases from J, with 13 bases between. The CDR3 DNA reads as TGTGCCAGCAGCCAGGCCGGAGGCGTGGGCTACACCTTC. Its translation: CASSQAGGVGYTF.

CDR3 sequence reads: CASSRDTDYNEQFF. Written as DNA, the CDR3 is TGCGCCAGCAGTCGGGACACCGACTACAATGAGCAGTTCTTC. This sequence joins TRBV5-1 and TRBJ2-1; tentative D call: TRBD1 (6 bases). Germline V lookup: CDR1 SGHRS, CDR2 YFSETQ. The V end was cut by 5 bases, the J end by 3 bases, with 12 bases between. The CDR3 has 14 amino acids.

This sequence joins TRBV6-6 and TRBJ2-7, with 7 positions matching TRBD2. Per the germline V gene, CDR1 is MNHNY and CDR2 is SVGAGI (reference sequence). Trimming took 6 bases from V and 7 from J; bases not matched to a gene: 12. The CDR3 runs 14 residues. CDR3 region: CASRGGSREMEQYF. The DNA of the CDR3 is TGTGCCAGCAGGGGGGGGTCCAGAGAGATGGAGCAGTACTTC.

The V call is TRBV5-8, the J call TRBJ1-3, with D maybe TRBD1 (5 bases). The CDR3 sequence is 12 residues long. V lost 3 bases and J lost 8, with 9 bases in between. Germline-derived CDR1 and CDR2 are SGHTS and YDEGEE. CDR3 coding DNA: TGTGCCAGCAGCTCCCGGGGGGACACCATATATTTT. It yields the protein CASSSRGDTIYF.

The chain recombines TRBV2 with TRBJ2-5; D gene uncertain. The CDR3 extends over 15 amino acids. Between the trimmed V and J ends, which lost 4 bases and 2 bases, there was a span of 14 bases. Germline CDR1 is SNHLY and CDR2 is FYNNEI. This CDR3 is CASSGVVAAQETQYF. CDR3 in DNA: TGTGCCAGCAGTGGGGTGGTCGCAGCGCAAGAGACCCAGTACTTC.

DNA for the CDR3: TGTGCCTGGAGTGTACAGGACGGTGGCTATGGCTACACCTTC. This codes for CAWSVQDGGYGYTF. The chain links TRBV30 to TRBJ1-2, with a possible D match to TRBD1 (5 bases). The CDR3 covers 14 residues. Germline lookup yields CDR1 GTSNPN and CDR2 SVGIG (reference sequence). The V and J ends lost 0 bases and 4 bases respectively, with 12 bases between them. Full variable domain (rest looked up from reference TRBV30 and TRBJ1-2): SQTIHQWPATLVQPVGSPLSLECTVEGTSNPNLYWYRQAAGRGLQLLFYSVGIGQISSEVPQNLSASRPQDRQFILSSKKLLLSDSGFYLCAWSVQDGGYGYTFGSGTRLTVV.

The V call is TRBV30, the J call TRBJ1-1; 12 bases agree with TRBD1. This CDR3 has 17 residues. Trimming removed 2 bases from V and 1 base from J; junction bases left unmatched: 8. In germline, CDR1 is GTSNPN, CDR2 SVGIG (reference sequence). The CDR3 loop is CAWSRDRGRPWNTEAFF. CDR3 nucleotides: TGTGCCTGGAGTAGGGACAGGGGGCGACCCTGGAACACTGAAGCTTTCTTT.

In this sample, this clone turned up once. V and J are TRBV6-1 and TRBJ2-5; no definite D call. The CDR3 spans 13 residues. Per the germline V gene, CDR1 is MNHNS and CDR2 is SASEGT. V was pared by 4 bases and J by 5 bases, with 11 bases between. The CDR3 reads CASSASGAETQYF. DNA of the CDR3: TGTGCCAGCAGTGCCTCTGGAGCGGAGACCCAGTACTTC.

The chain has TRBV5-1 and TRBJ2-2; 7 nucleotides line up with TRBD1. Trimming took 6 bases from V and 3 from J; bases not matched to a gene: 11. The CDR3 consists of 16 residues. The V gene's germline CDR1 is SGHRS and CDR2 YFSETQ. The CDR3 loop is CASTTHDRADTGELFF. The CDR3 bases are TGCGCCAGCACTACCCATGACAGGGCTGACACCGGGGAGCTGTTTTTT.

The CDR3 here is CASSQTSGWNEQFF. In DNA form, the CDR3 reads TGTGCCAGTAGCCAGACTAGCGGGTGGAATGAGCAGTTCTTC. The V call is TRBV19, the J call TRBJ2-1, with TRBD2 identical over 10 bases. With 6 bases clipped from V and 7 bases from J, the junction kept 6 bases outside the gene matches. The CDR3 loop spans 14 amino acids. The germline V gene has CDR1 LNHDA and CDR2 SQIVND (reference sequence).